This T cell receptor (beta chain) was recorded in a study of T cell changes during pregnancy in multiple sclerosis (dated by TCRdb to about 2019). Background on the whole study: In women with multiple sclerosis, the researchers looked at how the T cell repertoire shifted as pregnancy progressed.

Libraries were built with the immunoSEQ multiplex PCR assay. The clones in this table, taken by TCRdb from immuneACCESS, are in-frame only. Not every clone is retained; where verified, under half of the shortfall comes from an unresolved V gene, and the cause of the rest is unknown. The sample includes some 93,000 clones, with roughly 92% observed a single time. The ten largest make up 2% to 2.5% of the sample. V ends up 7 bases short and J 7 bases short, with an unmatched junction base count of 8. The germline V gene gives CDR1 as MGHDK and CDR2 as SYGVNS. The CDR3 numbers 14 residues from cysteine through phenylalanine. Only CDR3 DNA remains: 42 bases, in frame from the first base. Concerning this clone: Its antigen is currently not known. Base qualities are not at hand, and no much larger clone is one base apart.

The chain joins TRBV25-1 to TRBJ1-2; TRBD1 agrees with 11 junctional bases. The source was peripheral blood, collected after pregnancy. The receptor comes from a female donor with multiple sclerosis, enrolled in a pregnancy study. This receptor carries the CDR3 CASTDRTGGFGYTF. The DNA is as follows: TGTGCCAGCACCGATCGGACAGGGGGCTTTGGCTACACCTTC.